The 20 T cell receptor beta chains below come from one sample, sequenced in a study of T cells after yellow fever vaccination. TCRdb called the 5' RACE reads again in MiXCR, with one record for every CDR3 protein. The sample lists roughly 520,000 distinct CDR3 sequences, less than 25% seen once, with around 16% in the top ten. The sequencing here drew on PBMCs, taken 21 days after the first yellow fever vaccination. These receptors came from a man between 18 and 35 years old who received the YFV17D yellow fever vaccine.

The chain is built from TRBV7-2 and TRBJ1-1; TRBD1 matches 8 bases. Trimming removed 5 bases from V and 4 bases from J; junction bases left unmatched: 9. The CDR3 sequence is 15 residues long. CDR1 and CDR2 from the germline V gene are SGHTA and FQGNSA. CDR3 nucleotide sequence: TGTGCCAGCAGCGTTTACAGGGGGACGGGCACTGAAGCTTTCTTT. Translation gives CASSVYRGTGTEAFF.

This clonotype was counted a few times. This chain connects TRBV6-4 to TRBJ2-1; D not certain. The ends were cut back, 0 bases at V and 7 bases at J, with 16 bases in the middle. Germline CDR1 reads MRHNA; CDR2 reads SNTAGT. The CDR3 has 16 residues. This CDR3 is CASSDSWSASLNEQFF. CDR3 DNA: TGTGCCAGCAGTGACTCGTGGTCAGCCTCGTTGAATGAGCAGTTCTTC.

The CDR3 is CASSYSGGNYNEQFF. Here the CDR3 DNA reads TGTGCCAGCAGCTATAGCGGGGGAAACTACAATGAGCAGTTCTTC. This chain uses TRBV27 with TRBJ2-1, with 9 bases identical to TRBD2. Per germline, CDR1 MNHEY and CDR2 SMNVEV (reference sequence). CDR3 size: 15 residues. Germline trimming cut 6 bases from V and 3 bases from J; bases unmatched to any gene: 6.

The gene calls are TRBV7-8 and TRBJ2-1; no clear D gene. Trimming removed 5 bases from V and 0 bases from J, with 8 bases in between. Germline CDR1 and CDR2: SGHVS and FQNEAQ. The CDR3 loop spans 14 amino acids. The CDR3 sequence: CASSMGISYNEQFF. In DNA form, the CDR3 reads TGTGCCAGCAGCATGGGAATCTCCTACAATGAGCAGTTCTTC.

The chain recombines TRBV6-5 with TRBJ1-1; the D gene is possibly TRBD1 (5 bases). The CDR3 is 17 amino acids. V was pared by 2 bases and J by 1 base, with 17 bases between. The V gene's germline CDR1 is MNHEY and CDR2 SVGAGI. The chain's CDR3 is CASSYGNRGRENTEAFF. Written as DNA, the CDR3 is TGTGCCAGCAGTTACGGAAATCGGGGCAGGGAGAACACTGAAGCTTTCTTT.

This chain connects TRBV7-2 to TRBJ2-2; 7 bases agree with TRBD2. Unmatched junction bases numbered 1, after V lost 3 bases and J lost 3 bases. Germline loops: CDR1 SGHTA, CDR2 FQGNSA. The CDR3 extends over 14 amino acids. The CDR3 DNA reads TGTGCCAGCAGCTTTGCGGGGGACACCGGGGAGCTGTTTTTT. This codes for CASSFAGDTGELFF.

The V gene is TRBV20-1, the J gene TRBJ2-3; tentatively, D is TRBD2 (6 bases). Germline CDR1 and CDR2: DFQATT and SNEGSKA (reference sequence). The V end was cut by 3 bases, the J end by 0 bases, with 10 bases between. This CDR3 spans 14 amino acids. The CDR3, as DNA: TGCAGTGCTAGGCGGGGCTCTAGCACAGATACGCAGTATTTT. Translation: CSARRGSSTDTQYF.

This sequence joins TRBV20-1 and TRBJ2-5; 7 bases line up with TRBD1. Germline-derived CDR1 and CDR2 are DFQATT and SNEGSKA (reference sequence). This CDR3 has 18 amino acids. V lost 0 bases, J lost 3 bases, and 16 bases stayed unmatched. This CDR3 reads CSARDPLRQGRLEETQYF. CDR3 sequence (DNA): TGCAGTGCTAGAGATCCGCTCCGACAGGGAAGGCTGGAAGAGACCCAGTACTTC.

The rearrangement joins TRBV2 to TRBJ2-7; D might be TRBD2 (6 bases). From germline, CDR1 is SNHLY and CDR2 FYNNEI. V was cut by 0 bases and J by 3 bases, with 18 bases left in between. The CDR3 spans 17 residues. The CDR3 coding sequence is TGTGCCAGCAGTGAAGCCATTTCGCGGGACTGGAACTACGAGCAGTACTTC. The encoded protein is CASSEAISRDWNYEQYF.

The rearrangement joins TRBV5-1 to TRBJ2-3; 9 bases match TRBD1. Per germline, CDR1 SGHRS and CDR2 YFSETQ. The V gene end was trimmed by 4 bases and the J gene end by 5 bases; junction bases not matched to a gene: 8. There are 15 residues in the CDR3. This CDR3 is CASSVDRGSQDTQYF. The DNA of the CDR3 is TGCGCCAGCAGCGTGGACAGGGGCTCCCAAGATACGCAGTATTTT.

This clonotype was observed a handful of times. CDR3 region: CASIKPGTKGNTIYF. The CDR3 bases are TGTGCCAGCATCAAACCTGGAACAAAAGGAAACACCATATATTTT. J is TRBJ1-3 and V is TRBV6-1; D unclear. V lost 7 bases, J lost 4 bases, and 17 bases lay in between. The germline gives CDR1 MNHNS, CDR2 SASEGT. CDR3 length equals 15 residues.

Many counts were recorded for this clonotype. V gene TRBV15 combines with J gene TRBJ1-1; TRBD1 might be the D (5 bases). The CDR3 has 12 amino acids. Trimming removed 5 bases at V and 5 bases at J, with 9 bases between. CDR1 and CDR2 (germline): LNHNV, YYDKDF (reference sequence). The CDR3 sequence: CATSWGKTEAFF. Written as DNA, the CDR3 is TGTGCCACCAGCTGGGGGAAGACTGAAGCTTTCTTT.

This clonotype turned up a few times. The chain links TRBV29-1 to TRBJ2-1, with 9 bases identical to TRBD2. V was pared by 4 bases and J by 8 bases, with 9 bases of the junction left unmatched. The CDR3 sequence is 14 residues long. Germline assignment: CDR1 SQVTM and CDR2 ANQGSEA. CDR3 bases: TGCAGCGTTGCGCGGTCTAGCGGGGAACATGAGCAGTTCTTC. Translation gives CSVARSSGEHEQFF.

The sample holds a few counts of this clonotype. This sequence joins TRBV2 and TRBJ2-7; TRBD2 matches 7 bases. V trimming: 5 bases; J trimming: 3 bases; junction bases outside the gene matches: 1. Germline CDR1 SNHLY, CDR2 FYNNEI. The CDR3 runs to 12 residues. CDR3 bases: TGTGCCAGCAGTCGGACTAGCTACGAGCAGTACGTC. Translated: CASSRTSYEQYV.

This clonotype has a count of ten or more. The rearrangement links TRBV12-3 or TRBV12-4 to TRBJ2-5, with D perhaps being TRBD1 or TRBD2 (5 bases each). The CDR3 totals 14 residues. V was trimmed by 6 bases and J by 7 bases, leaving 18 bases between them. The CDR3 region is CASRTTGTLVTQYF. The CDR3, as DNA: TGTGCCAGCAGAACCACCGGGACCCTAGTGACCCAGTACTTC.

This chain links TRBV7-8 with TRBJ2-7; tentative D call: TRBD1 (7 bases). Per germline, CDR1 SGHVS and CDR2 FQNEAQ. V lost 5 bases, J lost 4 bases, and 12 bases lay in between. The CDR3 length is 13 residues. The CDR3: CASSQGGTYEQYF. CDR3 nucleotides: TGTGCCAGCAGCCAGGGGGGCACATACGAGCAGTACTTC.

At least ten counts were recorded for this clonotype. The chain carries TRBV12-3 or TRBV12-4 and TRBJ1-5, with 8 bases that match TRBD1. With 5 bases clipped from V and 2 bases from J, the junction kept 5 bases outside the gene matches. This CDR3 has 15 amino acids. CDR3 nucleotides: TGTGCCAGCAGTCGACAGGGGCTCGGCAATCAGCCCCAGCATTTT. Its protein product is CASSRQGLGNQPQHF.

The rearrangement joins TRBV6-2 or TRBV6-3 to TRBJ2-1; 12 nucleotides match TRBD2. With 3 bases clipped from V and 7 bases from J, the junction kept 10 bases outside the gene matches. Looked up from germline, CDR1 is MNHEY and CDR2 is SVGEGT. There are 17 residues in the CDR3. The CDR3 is CASSYFRLAGAGNEQFF. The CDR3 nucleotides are TGTGCCAGCAGTTATTTCAGACTAGCGGGGGCAGGAAATGAGCAGTTCTTC.

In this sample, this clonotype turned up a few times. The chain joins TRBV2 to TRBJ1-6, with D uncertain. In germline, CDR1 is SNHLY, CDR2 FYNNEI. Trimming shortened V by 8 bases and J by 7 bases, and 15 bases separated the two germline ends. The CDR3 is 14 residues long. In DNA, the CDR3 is TGTGCCAGCTCTGAAGTCACCACGAATTCACCCCTCCACTTT. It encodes CASSEVTTNSPLHF.

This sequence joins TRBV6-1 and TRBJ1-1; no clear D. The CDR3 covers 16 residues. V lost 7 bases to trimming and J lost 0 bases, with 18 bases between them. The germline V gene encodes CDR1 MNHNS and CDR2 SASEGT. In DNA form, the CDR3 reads TGTGCCAGCACCGACGGCCCAGGACGGATGAACACTGAAGCTTTCTTT. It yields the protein CASTDGPGRMNTEAFF.